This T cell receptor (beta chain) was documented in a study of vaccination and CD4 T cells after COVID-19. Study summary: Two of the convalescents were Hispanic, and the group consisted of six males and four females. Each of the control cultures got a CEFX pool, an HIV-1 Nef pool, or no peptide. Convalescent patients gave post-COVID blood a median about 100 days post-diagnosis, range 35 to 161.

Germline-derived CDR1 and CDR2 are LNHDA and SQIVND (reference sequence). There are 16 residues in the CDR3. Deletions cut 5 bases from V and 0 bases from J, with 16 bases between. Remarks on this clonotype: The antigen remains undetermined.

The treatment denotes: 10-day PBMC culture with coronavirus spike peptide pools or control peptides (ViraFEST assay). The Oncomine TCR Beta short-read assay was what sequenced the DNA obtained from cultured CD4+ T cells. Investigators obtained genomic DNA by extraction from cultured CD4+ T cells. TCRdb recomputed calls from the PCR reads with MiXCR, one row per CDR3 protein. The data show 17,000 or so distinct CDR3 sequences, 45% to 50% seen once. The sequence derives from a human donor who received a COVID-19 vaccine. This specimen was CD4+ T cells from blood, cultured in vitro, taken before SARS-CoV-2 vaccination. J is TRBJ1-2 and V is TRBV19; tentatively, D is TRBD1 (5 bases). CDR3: CASSPGRVGSNYGYTF. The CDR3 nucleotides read TGTGCCAGTAGTCCCGGCAGGGTGGGGTCTAACTATGGCTACACCTTC.